The source of this T cell receptor (beta chain) is a study of shared clonotypes between healthy human individuals. Study results and caveats: Non-shared clonotypes had lower generation probabilities than clonotypes shared by all four sorted-subset donors. Clonotypes that were shared across a few donors made up around 5% of naive CD4 clonotypes.

Every one of the donors was a Caucasian adult that lived in Nashville, Tennessee. CD4+ cell separation produced CD45RA+ naive and CD45RA-negative memory subsets. CDR3 length equals 14 residues. The V end was cut by 8 bases, the J end by 4 bases, with 17 bases between. CDR1 is MDHEN and CDR2 is SYDVKM in the germline V gene. Produced via immunoSEQ multiplex PCR; TCRdb's table is partial and in-frame only. Among some 1,400,000 clones listed, roughly 96% were seen once. Comments on this clone: The antigen is unknown.

The sample consisted of naive CD4+ T cells sorted from blood. Stated subset: CD45RA+ positively selected. The rearrangement joins TRBV28 to TRBJ1-1; a possible D gene is TRBD1 (5 bases). The receptor's source is a young man in good health. The CDR3 DNA is TGTGCCAGCGTTGGCCCGGGGGATCTCACTGAAGCTTTCTTT. Translating gives CASVGPGDLTEAFF.